This T cell receptor beta chain was identified during a study of blood T cell repertoires in COVID-19. A remark on this clone: The same CDR3 also results from other DNA sequences found in this sample.

Here immunoSEQ multiplex PCR was the method, and the copy in TCRdb shows in-frame clones only, minus some. This sample has 230,000 or so clones, with 84% found just once. CDR1 and CDR2 (germline): MNHNS, SASEGT. The CDR3 runs 16 residues. The V end lost 0 bases, the J end lost 1 base, and 10 bases lay between the germline ends. The origin of this receptor is a man aged 50-59 years with active or convalescent COVID-19. The V gene is TRBV6-1, the J gene TRBJ1-5; D ambiguous. The sample consisted of peripheral blood. The CDR3 here is CASSEARPGSNQPQHF. CDR3 DNA: TGTGCCAGCAGTGAAGCCCGCCCCGGGAGCAATCAGCCCCAGCATTTT.